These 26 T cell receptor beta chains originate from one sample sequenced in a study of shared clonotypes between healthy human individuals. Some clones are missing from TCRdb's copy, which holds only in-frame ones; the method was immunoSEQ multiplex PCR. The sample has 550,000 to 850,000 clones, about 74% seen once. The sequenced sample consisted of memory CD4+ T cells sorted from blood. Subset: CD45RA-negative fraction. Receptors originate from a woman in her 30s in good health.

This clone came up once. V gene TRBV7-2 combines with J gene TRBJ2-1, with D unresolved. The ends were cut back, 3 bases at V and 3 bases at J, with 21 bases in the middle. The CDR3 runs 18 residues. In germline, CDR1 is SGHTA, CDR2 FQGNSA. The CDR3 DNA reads TGTGCCAGCAGCTTCAGTAGCTGGTCGACCCTCGGCTACAATGAGCAGTTCTTC. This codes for CASSFSSWSTLGYNEQFF.

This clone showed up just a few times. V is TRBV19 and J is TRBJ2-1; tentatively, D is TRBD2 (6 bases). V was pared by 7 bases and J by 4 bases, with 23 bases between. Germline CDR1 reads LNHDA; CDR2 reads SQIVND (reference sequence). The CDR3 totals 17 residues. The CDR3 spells CASIGRRPRRVYNEQFF. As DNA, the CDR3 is TGTGCCAGTATTGGGCGTAGGCCCCGGAGGGTTTACAATGAGCAGTTCTTC. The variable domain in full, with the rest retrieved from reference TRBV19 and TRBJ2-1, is DGGITQSPKYLFRKEGQNVTLSCEQNLNHDAMYWYRQDPGQGLRLIYYSQIVNDFQKGDIAEGYSVSREKKESFPLTVTSAQKNPTAFYLCASIGRRPRRVYNEQFFGPGTRLTVL.

The CDR3: CASSEVQLNQPQHF. CDR3 sequence (DNA): TGTGCCAGCAGTGAGGTCCAGCTCAATCAGCCCCAGCATTTT. The rearrangement links TRBV2 to TRBJ1-5; D gene ambiguous. The CDR3 is 14 residues long. CDR1 is SNHLY and CDR2 is FYNNEI in the germline V gene. V lost 3 bases, J lost 3 bases, and 9 bases lay in between.

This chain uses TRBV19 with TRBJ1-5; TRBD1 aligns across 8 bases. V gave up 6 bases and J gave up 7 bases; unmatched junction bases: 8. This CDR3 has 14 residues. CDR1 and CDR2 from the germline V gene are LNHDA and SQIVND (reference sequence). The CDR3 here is CASRSQDRDQPQHF. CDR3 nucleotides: TGTGCCAGTAGGTCCCAGGACAGGGACCAGCCCCAGCATTTT.

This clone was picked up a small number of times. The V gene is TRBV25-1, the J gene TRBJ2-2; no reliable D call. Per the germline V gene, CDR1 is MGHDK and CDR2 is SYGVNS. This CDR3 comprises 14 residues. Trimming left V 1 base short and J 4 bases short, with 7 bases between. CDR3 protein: CASSEFVGTGELFF. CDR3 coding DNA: TGTGCCAGCAGTGAATTTGTGGGCACCGGGGAGCTGTTTTTT.

CDR3 DNA: TGTGCCAGCTCACCGGGTAGGGGTAATGAGCAGTTCTTC. Residues: CASSPGRGNEQFF. V gene TRBV18 combines with J gene TRBJ2-1; possible D gene TRBD1, 5 bases. The CDR3 is made up of 13 amino acids. The germline V gene encodes CDR1 KGHSH and CDR2 LQKENI. Trimming pared 3 bases from V and 7 bases from J, leaving 10 bases between.

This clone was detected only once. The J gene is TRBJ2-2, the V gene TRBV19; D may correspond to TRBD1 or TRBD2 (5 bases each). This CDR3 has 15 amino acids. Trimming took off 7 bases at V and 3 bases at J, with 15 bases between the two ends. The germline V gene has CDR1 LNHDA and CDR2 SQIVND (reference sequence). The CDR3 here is CASILRGGYTGELFF. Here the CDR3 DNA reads TGTGCCAGTATTCTCCGGGGCGGATACACCGGGGAGCTGTTTTTT.

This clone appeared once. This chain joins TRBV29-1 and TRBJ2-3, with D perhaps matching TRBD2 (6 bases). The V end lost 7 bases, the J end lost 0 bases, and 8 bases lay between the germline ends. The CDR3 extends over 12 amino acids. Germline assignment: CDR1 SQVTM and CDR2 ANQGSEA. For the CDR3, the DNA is TGCAGCGCCGGGACTAGCACAGATACGCAGTATTTT. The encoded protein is CSAGTSTDTQYF.

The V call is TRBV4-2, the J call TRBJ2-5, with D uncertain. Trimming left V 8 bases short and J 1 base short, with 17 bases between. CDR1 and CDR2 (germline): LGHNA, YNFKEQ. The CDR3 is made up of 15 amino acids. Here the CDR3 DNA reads TGTGCCAGCCAAGCCAAGTGTTACTGCCAAGAGACCCAGTACTTC. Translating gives CASQAKCYCQETQYF.

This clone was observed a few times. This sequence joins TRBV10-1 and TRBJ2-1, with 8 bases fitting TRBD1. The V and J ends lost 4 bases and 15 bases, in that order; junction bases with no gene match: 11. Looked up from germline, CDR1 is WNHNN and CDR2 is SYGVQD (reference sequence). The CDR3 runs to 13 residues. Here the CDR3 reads CASSGPGQEKAFF. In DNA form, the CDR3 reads TGCGCCAGCAGTGGACCGGGACAGGAAAAAGCGTTCTTC.

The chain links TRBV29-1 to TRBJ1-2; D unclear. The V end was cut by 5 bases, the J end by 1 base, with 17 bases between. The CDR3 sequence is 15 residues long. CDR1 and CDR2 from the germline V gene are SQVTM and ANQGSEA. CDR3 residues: CSVTSRDTINYGYTF. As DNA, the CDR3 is TGCAGCGTTACGTCAAGGGATACCATTAACTATGGCTACACCTTC.

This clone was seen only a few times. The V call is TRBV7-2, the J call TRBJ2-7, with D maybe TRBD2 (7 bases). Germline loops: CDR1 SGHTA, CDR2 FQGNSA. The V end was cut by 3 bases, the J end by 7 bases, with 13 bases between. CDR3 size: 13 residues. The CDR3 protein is CASSFLGGVEQYF. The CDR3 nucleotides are TGTGCCAGCAGCTTCCTAGGGGGGGTGGAGCAGTACTTC.

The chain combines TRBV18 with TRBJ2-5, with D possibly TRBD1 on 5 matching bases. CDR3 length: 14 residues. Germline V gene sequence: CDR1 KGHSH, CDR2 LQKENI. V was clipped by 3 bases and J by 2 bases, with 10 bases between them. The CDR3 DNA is TGTGCCAGCTCACCGGGGCAGAGTCAAGAGACCCAGTACTTC. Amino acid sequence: CASSPGQSQETQYF.

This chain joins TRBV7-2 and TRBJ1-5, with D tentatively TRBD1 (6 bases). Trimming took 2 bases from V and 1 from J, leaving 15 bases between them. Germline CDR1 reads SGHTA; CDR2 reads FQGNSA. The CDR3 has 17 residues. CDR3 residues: CASSLRWGQGSNQPQHF. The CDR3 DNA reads TGTGCCAGCAGCTTAAGGTGGGGTCAGGGGAGCAATCAGCCCCAGCATTTT. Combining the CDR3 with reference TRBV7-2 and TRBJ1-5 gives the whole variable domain GAGVSQSPSNKVTEKGKDVELRCDPISGHTALYWYRQSLGQGLEFLIYFQGNSAPDKSGLPSDRFSAERTGGSVSTLTIQRTQQEDSAVYLCASSLRWGQGSNQPQHFGDGTRLSIL.

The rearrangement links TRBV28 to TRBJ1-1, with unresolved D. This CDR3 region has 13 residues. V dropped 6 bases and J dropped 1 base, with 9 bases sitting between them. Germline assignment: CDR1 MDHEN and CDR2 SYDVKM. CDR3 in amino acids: CASRSGSNTEAFF. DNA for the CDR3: TGTGCCAGCAGGTCCGGGTCGAACACTGAAGCTTTCTTT.

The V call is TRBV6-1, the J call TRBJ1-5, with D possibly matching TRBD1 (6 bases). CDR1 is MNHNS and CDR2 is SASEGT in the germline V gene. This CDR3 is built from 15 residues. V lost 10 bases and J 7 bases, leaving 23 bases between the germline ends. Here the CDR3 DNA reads TGTGCCACCCGAGGACAGTTGATGTTCTTACAGCCCCAGCATTTT. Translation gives CATRGQLMFLQPQHF.

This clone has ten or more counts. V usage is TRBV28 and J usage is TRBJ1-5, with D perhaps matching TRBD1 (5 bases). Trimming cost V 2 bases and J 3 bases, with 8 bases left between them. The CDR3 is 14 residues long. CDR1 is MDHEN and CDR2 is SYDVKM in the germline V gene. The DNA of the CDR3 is TGTGCCAGCAGTTTAATAGGGACCAATCAGCCCCAGCATTTT. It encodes CASSLIGTNQPQHF.

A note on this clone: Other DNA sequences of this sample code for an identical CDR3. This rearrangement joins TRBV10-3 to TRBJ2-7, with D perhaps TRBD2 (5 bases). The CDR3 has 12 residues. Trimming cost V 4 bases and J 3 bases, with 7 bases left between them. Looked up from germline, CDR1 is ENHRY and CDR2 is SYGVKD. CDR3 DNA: TGTGCCATCAGTGGGACTGGCTACGAGCAGTACTTC. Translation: CAISGTGYEQYF.

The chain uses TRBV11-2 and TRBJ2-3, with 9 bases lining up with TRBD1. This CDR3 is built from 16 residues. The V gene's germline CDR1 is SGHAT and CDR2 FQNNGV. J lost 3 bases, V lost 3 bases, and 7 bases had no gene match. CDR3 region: CASSLGQGIRTDTQYF. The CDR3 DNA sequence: TGTGCCAGCAGCTTGGGACAGGGCATTCGGACAGATACGCAGTATTTT.

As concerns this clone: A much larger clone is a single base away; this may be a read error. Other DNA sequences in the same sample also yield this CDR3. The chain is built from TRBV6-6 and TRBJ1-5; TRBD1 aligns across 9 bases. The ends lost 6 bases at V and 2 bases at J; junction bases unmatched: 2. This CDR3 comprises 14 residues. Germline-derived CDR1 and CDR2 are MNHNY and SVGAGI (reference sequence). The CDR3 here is CASSRTGGNQPQHF. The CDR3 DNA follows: TGTGCCAGCAGCCGGACAGGGGGCAATCAGCCCCAGCATTTT.

In DNA form, the CDR3 reads TGTGCCAGCAGCTTGAGGACTAGCGGGTCCCCGAGATATGAGCAGTTCTTC. It specifies CASSLRTSGSPRYEQFF. The chain has TRBV7-2 and TRBJ2-1, with 11 bases lining up with TRBD2. V lost 3 bases, J lost 8 bases, and 12 bases stayed unmatched. Per germline, CDR1 SGHTA and CDR2 FQGNSA. This CDR3 spans 17 amino acids.

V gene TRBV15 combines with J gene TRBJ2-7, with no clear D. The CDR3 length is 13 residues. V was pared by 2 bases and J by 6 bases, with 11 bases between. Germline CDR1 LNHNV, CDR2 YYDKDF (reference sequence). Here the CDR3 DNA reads TGTGCCACCAGCAGAACCACGGTGGGCGAGCAGTACTTC. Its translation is CATSRTTVGEQYF.

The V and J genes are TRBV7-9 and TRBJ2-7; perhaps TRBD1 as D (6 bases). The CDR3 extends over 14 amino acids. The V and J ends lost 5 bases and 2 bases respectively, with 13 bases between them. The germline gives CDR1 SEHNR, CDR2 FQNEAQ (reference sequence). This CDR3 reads CASSPGATTYEQYF. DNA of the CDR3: TGTGCCAGCAGCCCAGGGGCGACGACCTACGAGCAGTACTTC.

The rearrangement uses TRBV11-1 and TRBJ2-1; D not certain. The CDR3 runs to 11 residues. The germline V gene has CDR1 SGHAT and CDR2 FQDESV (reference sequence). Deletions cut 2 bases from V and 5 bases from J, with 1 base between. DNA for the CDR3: TGTGCCAGCAGCTTACACAATGAGCAGTTCTTC. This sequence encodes CASSLHNEQFF.

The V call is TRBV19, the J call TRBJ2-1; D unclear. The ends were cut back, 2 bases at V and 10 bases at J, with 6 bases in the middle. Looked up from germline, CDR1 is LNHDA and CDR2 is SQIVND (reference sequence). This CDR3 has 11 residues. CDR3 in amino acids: CASSISEEQFF. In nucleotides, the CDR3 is TGTGCCAGTAGTATATCTGAGGAGCAGTTCTTC.

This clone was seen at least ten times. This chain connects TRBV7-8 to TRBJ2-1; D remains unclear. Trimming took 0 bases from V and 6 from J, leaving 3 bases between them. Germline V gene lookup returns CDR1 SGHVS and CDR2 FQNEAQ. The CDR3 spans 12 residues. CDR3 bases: TGTGCCAGCAGCTTAGCGCGCAATGAGCAGTTCTTC. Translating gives CASSLARNEQFF.